This passage covers 15 T cell receptor beta chains from one sample sequenced in a study of neurological immune-mediated disorders. TCRdb re-called the 5' RACE reads through MiXCR, storing one row per CDR3 protein. The sample carries tens of thousands of distinct CDR3 sequences, 5.2% recorded once. The sequenced material came from PBMCs. The receptors here all came from a human donor with multiple sclerosis. The donor label of this sample is uncertain.

This clonotype was seen many times. The rearrangement joins TRBV5-1 to TRBJ1-1, with D possibly being TRBD1 (6 bases). Trimming stripped 4 bases from V and 4 bases from J, with 23 bases between. This CDR3 comprises 17 residues. Germline V lookup: CDR1 SGHRS, CDR2 YFSETQ. The CDR3 sequence: CASSLGGQAIYGTEAFF. The DNA for the CDR3 is TGCGCCAGCAGCCTGGGGGGCCAGGCGATTTATGGCACTGAAGCTTTCTTT.

This clonotype was seen ten or more times. This chain links TRBV29-1 with TRBJ2-5; 9 bases align to TRBD1. The CDR3 is 14 residues long. After removal of 6 bases from V and 1 base from J, the junction contained 6 bases not matched to a gene. Germline V gene sequence: CDR1 SQVTM, CDR2 ANQGSEA. As DNA, the CDR3 is TGCAGCGTCCGGGACAGGGACATCCAAGAGACCCAGTACTTC. Amino acids: CSVRDRDIQETQYF.

Ten or more counts support this clonotype. The chain is built from TRBV20-1 and TRBJ2-5; D unclear. Trimming took 5 bases from V and 5 from J, leaving 21 bases between them. The CDR3 loop spans 15 amino acids. CDR1 is DFQATT, CDR2 SNEGSKA, per germline (reference sequence). CDR3 nucleotide sequence: TGCAGTGCTCAAAATTCTCGGTCCTTTGGGGAGACCCAGTACTTC. This codes for CSAQNSRSFGETQYF.

This clonotype was observed many times. The chain combines TRBV5-1 with TRBJ2-1; TRBD2 agrees at 9 bases. Germline-derived CDR1 and CDR2 are SGHRS and YFSETQ. Trimming removed 4 bases from V and 9 bases from J; junction bases left unmatched: 11. CDR3 length: 15 residues. The CDR3 loop is CASSGGAGGQGEQFF. The CDR3 bases are TGCGCCAGCAGCGGGGGAGCGGGGGGCCAGGGTGAGCAGTTCTTC.

This clonotype was found many times. The chain has TRBV9 and TRBJ2-1; the match to TRBD2 covers 10 bases. Germline values: CDR1 SGDLS, CDR2 YYNGEE. CDR3 length equals 17 residues. The V gene end was trimmed by 0 bases and the J gene end by 5 bases; junction bases not matched to a gene: 8. Here the CDR3 DNA reads TGTGCCAGCAGCGTAGAGATCCAGCGGGGGGGTCACAATGAGCAGTTCTTC. Translating gives CASSVEIQRGGHNEQFF.

This clonotype was counted a few times. The chain joins TRBV9 to TRBJ2-3; D remains unclear. The length of the CDR3 is 16 residues. Germline values: CDR1 SGDLS, CDR2 YYNGEE. V was clipped by 3 bases and J by 2 bases, with 16 bases between them. This chain's CDR3 is CASSGTAASITDTQYF. The CDR3 coding sequence is TGTGCCAGCAGCGGGACGGCCGCTAGTATCACAGATACGCAGTATTTT.

The table lists this clonotype with many counts. This rearrangement joins TRBV20-1 to TRBJ2-2; D is unresolved. Trimming shortened V by 4 bases and J by 7 bases, and 10 bases separated the two germline ends. The CDR3 extends over 12 amino acids. The germline V gene has CDR1 DFQATT and CDR2 SNEGSKA (reference sequence). Here the CDR3 reads CSATPDSGELFF. CDR3 in DNA: TGCAGTGCTACACCCGATAGCGGGGAGCTGTTTTTT.

The table lists this clonotype with many counts. The chain has TRBV18 and TRBJ2-7; D uncertain. Germline V CDR1 and CDR2: KGHSH, LQKENI. Trimming removed 6 bases from V and 4 bases from J, with 10 bases in between. The length of the CDR3 is 12 residues. CDR3 nucleotide sequence: TGTGCCAGCTCCGCTTTTGGGTACGAGCAGTACTTC. It translates to CASSAFGYEQYF.

This clonotype appeared many times. The chain employs TRBV5-5 and TRBJ2-4; D gene unclear. Trimming took off 0 bases at V and 8 bases at J, with 15 bases between the two ends. Per germline, CDR1 SGHKS and CDR2 YYEKEE (reference sequence). CDR3 length: 15 amino acids. Written as DNA, the CDR3 is TGTGCCAGCAGCTTGGCGCCCGGGTTGGTGGACATTCAGTACTTC. Residues: CASSLAPGLVDIQYF.

This clonotype has at least ten counts. This sequence joins TRBV5-1 and TRBJ2-1; 10 positions match TRBD1. The CDR3 spans 16 residues. V shed 0 bases and J 7 bases; nucleotides not matched to a gene: 7. Germline CDR1 reads SGHRS; CDR2 reads YFSETQ. In DNA form, the CDR3 reads TGCGCCAGCAGCTTGGATGGGACAGGGGTGATGAATGAGCAGTTCTTC. It translates to CASSLDGTGVMNEQFF.

This clonotype was seen repeatedly, ten times or more. The chain combines TRBV5-1 with TRBJ1-2, with 7 nucleotides matching TRBD1. V trimming: 0 bases; J trimming: 1 base; junction bases outside the gene matches: 6. The CDR3 loop spans 16 amino acids. Germline loops: CDR1 SGHRS, CDR2 YFSETQ. CDR3 sequence: CASSLDARQGNYGYTF. The CDR3 DNA reads TGCGCCAGCAGCTTGGACGCCCGACAGGGTAACTATGGCTACACCTTC.

The table lists this clonotype with many counts. This rearrangement joins TRBV20-1 to TRBJ1-6; a possible D gene is TRBD1 (6 bases). In germline, CDR1 is DFQATT, CDR2 SNEGSKA (reference sequence). The ends were cut back, 4 bases at V and 7 bases at J, with 11 bases in the middle. The CDR3 covers 13 residues. Here the CDR3 reads CSANTGRNSPLHF. DNA for the CDR3: TGCAGTGCTAACACAGGGAGAAATTCACCCCTCCACTTT.

The sample holds many counts of this clonotype. The chain uses TRBV6-1 and TRBJ1-2; the match to TRBD1 covers 9 bases. The CDR3 spans 15 residues. Per germline, CDR1 MNHNS and CDR2 SASEGT. The V gene end was trimmed by 1 base and the J gene end by 4 bases; junction bases not matched to a gene: 4. In DNA, the CDR3 is TGTGCCAGCAGTGAAGGTGGACAGGGGATCTATGGCTACACCTTC. It codes for CASSEGGQGIYGYTF.

This clonotype was recorded at least ten times. This chain uses TRBV5-1 with TRBJ2-7; no clear D. The germline V gene has CDR1 SGHRS and CDR2 YFSETQ. Trimming took 0 bases from V and 7 from J, leaving 14 bases between them. The CDR3 spans 14 residues. The CDR3 nucleotides are TGCGCCAGCAGCTTGGCGTTGCCCCTGGGTGAGCAGTACTTC. It yields the protein CASSLALPLGEQYF.

This clonotype showed up many times. The chain recombines TRBV7-2 with TRBJ2-3, with D possibly TRBD1 on 5 matching bases. Per the germline V gene, CDR1 is SGHTA and CDR2 is FQGNSA. This CDR3 contains 14 residues. Trimming shortened V by 5 bases and J by 2 bases, and 11 bases separated the two germline ends. CDR3 nucleotides: TGTGCCAGCAGCCCCCAGGGCCCCACAGATACGCAGTATTTT. Translation: CASSPQGPTDTQYF.